This T cell receptor (beta chain) emerged from a study of PD-1 blockade in classical Hodgkin lymphoma. Study at large: Intravenous nivolumab at 3 mg/kg was given to patients every 2 weeks.

Trimming stripped 4 bases from V and 2 bases from J, with 17 bases between. The CDR3 runs to 16 residues. Germline assignment: CDR1 SEHNR and CDR2 FQNEAQ (reference sequence). All trial patients relapsed after autologous stem cell transplantation. Sequenced by immunoSEQ multiplex PCR; TCRdb stores in-frame clones only, minus some. Of some 150,000 clones in the sample, about 78% were seen once. Material: peripheral blood mononuclear cells (PBMCs), obtained before the second cycle of nivolumab. The receptor was derived from a human donor with classical Hodgkin lymphoma. The J gene is TRBJ1-2, the V gene TRBV7-9; D possibly corresponds to TRBD1 (6 bases). CDR3 loop: CASSSRQEIPNYGYTF. CDR3 in DNA: TGTGCCAGCAGCTCAAGACAGGAGATACCCAACTATGGCTACACCTTC.